This passage covers 15 T cell receptor beta chains from one sample sequenced in a study of blood T cell repertoires in COVID-19. TCRdb keeps only in-frame clones here, not all; method: immunoSEQ multiplex PCR. The table lists 84,000 or so clones, 85% of them singletons, with 10% to 15% in the top ten. The sequenced sample was peripheral blood. The receptors derive from a woman between 65 and 79 years old with active or convalescent COVID-19.

This chain connects TRBV5-1 to TRBJ2-7; unclear D gene. The V gene lost 0 bases and the J gene lost 3 bases, with 7 bases spanning the gap. Germline V lookup: CDR1 SGHRS, CDR2 YFSETQ. The CDR3 sequence is 13 residues long. CDR3 DNA: TGCGCCAGCAGCTTGGGACATAACTACGAGCAGTACTTC. Translating gives CASSLGHNYEQYF.

On this clone: In the same sample, other DNA sequences code for this CDR3. The chain carries TRBV18 and TRBJ1-5; 9 nucleotides line up with TRBD1. Germline-derived CDR1 and CDR2 are KGHSH and LQKENI. The CDR3 contains 15 residues. V trimming: 3 bases; J trimming: 2 bases; junction bases outside the gene matches: 2. CDR3 DNA sequence: TGTGCCAGCTCACCCGACAGGGGGGGCAATCAGCCCCAGCATTTT. Protein sequence: CASSPDRGGNQPQHF. The full variable domain, in which reference TRBV18 and TRBJ1-5 provide the parts outside the CDR3, is NAGVMQNPRHLVRRRGQEARLRCSPMKGHSHVYWYRQLPEEGLKFMVYLQKENIIDESGMPKERFSAEFPKEGPSILRIQQVVRGDSAAYFCASSPDRGGNQPQHFGDGTRLSIL.

The V gene is TRBV19, the J gene TRBJ1-5; 7 bases match TRBD1. The CDR3 has 15 residues. The trim removed 10 bases at V and 0 bases at J, leaving 9 bases unmatched. The germline CDR1 and CDR2 sequences are LNHDA and SQIVND (reference sequence). The CDR3 sequence: CATQGGQYSNQPQHF. The DNA of the CDR3 is TGTGCCACCCAGGGGGGACAGTATAGCAATCAGCCCCAGCATTTT.

This clone appeared once. The chain recombines TRBV29-1 with TRBJ2-7, with 13 positions matching TRBD2. This CDR3 region has 15 residues. With V trimmed by 6 bases and J by 4 bases, 9 bases remained unmatched. Germline loops: CDR1 SQVTM, CDR2 ANQGSEA. CDR3 bases: TGCAGCGTCTTTCAGACTAGCGGGGGGATTTACGAGCAGTACTTC. Protein sequence: CSVFQTSGGIYEQYF.

V usage is TRBV24-1 and J usage is TRBJ2-3; 13 positions agree with TRBD2. The germline V gene has CDR1 KGHDR and CDR2 SFDVKD. Trimming cost V 9 bases and J 2 bases; bases outside gene matches: 4. The CDR3 totals 15 residues. CDR3 nucleotide sequence: TGTGCCACCGCCGGGACTAGCGGGGACACAGATACGCAGTATTTT. Amino acids: CATAGTSGDTDTQYF.

The genes are TRBV7-2 and TRBJ2-7; D is unresolved. Germline V gene lookup returns CDR1 SGHTA and CDR2 FQGNSA. V was trimmed by 2 bases and J by 1 base, leaving 15 bases between them. The CDR3 runs 16 residues. DNA for the CDR3: TGTGCCAGCAGCTTAAGCGCCCACTCAGCGTCCTACGAGCAGTACTTC. Its translation: CASSLSAHSASYEQYF.

The V call is TRBV6-5, the J call TRBJ1-3; weak D call: TRBD1 (5 bases). The CDR3 is made up of 14 amino acids. V lost 11 bases and J 2 bases, leaving 16 bases between the germline ends. Germline values: CDR1 MNHEY, CDR2 SVGAGI. DNA for the CDR3: TGTGCCTCACAGATGGGGGGTGCTGGAAACACCATATATTTT. As protein: CASQMGGAGNTIYF.

The chain employs TRBV5-1 and TRBJ2-6; D gene uncertain. The CDR3 consists of 15 residues. Germline V gene data show CDR1 as SGHRS and CDR2 as YFSETQ. V gave up 5 bases and J gave up 0 bases, with 9 bases separating them. The CDR3 coding sequence is TGCGCCAGCAGGGCAGCGCTCTCTGGGGCCAACGTCCTGACTTTC. Amino acid sequence: CASRAALSGANVLTF.

This chain uses TRBV28 with TRBJ2-5; 8 bases fit TRBD1. Germline values: CDR1 MDHEN, CDR2 SYDVKM. The CDR3 has 13 residues. The junction had 2 bases not matched to a gene; V was cut back by 7 bases and J by 1 base. CDR3 loop: CASIDRGQETQYF. The CDR3 DNA sequence: TGTGCCAGCATCGACAGGGGCCAAGAGACCCAGTACTTC. Drawing the rest from reference TRBV28 and TRBJ2-5, the complete variable domain is DVKVTQSSRYLVKRTGEKVFLECVQDMDHENMFWYRQDPGLGLRLIYFSYDVKMKEKGDIPEGYSVSREKKERFSLILESASTNQTSMYLCASIDRGQETQYFGPGTRLLVL.

The V and J genes are TRBV3-1 (or the pseudogene TRBV3-2) and TRBJ2-7; 9 bases align to TRBD1. CDR1 is LGHDT, CDR2 YNNKEL, per germline (reference sequence). V shed 6 bases, J shed 2 bases, and the junction held 8 bases outside the gene matches. This CDR3 spans 15 amino acids. CDR3 amino acids: CASSPWDRVPYEQYF. CDR3 nucleotides: TGTGCCAGCAGTCCGTGGGACAGGGTCCCCTACGAGCAGTACTTC.

This clone was recorded once. The chain couples TRBV5-6 to TRBJ2-5; TRBD1 matches at 8 bases. CDR1 and CDR2 (germline): SGHDT, YYEEEE. The V segment lost 0 bases and the J segment 4 bases; nucleotides outside the gene matches: 5. This CDR3 is 15 amino acids long. The CDR3, as DNA: TGTGCCAGCAGCTTGGGACAGGGGCAGATAGAGACCCAGTACTTC. Protein product: CASSLGQGQIETQYF. Using reference TRBV5-6 and TRBJ2-5 for the parts outside the CDR3, the full variable domain is DAGVTQSPTHLIKTRGQQVTLRCSPKSGHDTVSWYQQALGQGPQFIFQYYEEEERQRGNFPDRFSGHQFPNYSSELNVNALLLGDSALYLCASSLGQGQIETQYFGPGTRLLVL.

V is TRBV6-4 and J is TRBJ1-1, with D possibly TRBD1 on 5 matching bases. The V end lost 6 bases, the J end lost 0 bases, and 11 bases lay between the germline ends. The germline V gene has CDR1 MRHNA and CDR2 SNTAGT. The CDR3 runs to 14 residues. Here the CDR3 reads CASSPTAMNTEAFF. The CDR3 nucleotides read TGTGCCAGCAGCCCGACAGCAATGAACACTGAAGCTTTCTTT.

The V gene is TRBV3-1 (or the pseudogene TRBV3-2), the J gene TRBJ2-3, with 9 bases that match TRBD2. CDR1 is LGHDT and CDR2 is YNNKEL in the germline V gene (reference sequence). The CDR3 spans 16 residues. V shed 3 bases and J 2 bases; nucleotides not matched to a gene: 6. The CDR3 bases are TGTGCCAGCAGCCAGCGCGGGGGGGCTGACACAGATACGCAGTATTTT. This gives the protein CASSQRGGADTDTQYF.

The rearrangement uses TRBV2 and TRBJ1-1; weak D call: TRBD1 (5 bases). The CDR3 spans 15 residues. Germline CDR1 reads SNHLY; CDR2 reads FYNNEI. The germline V and J ends were trimmed by 3 bases and 4 bases, with 15 bases remaining between them. The CDR3 region is CASSDTPRGGTEAFF. In DNA form, the CDR3 reads TGTGCCAGCAGTGATACCCCGAGGGGAGGCACTGAAGCTTTCTTT.

The genes are TRBV2 and TRBJ2-7, with D maybe TRBD2 (5 bases). Trimming removed 6 bases from V and 3 bases from J, with 9 bases in between. The germline CDR1 and CDR2 sequences are SNHLY and FYNNEI. The CDR3 extends over 12 amino acids. CDR3 nucleotide sequence: TGTGCCAGCAGGAGGGCCAACTACGAGCAGTACTTC. Amino acids: CASRRANYEQYF.